Below, 30 T cell receptor beta chains from the same sample are listed, as sequenced in a study of cytomegalovirus exposure and HLA in healthy donors. PCR amplification relied on 60 Vbeta primers (plus 13 Jbeta primers). The data were produced by immunoSEQ multiplex PCR, yet TCRdb's version contains in-frame clones alone and is incomplete. The data show under 150,000 clones, 60% to 80% seen once. The material sequenced was PBMCs. The receptors shown here come from a woman aged 55-75 years in good health and CMV-seropositive.

The chain recombines TRBV19 with TRBJ1-5; D is unresolved. The V and J ends lost 4 bases and 6 bases respectively, with 13 bases between them. Per the germline V gene, CDR1 is LNHDA and CDR2 is SQIVND (reference sequence). This CDR3 spans 14 amino acids. CDR3 in amino acids: CASSTVFSGQPQHF. The CDR3, as DNA: TGTGCCAGTAGTACGGTCTTTTCGGGTCAGCCCCAGCATTTT. The variable domain in full, completed from reference TRBV19 and TRBJ1-5, reads DGGITQSPKYLFRKEGQNVTLSCEQNLNHDAMYWYRQDPGQGLRLIYYSQIVNDFQKGDIAEGYSVSREKKESFPLTVTSAQKNPTAFYLCASSTVFSGQPQHFGDGTRLSIL.

V and J are TRBV12-5 and TRBJ2-3, with 8 bases aligning to TRBD2. This CDR3 comprises 13 residues. In germline, CDR1 is LGHNT, CDR2 FRNRAP. The V and J ends lost 8 bases and 5 bases, in that order; junction bases with no gene match: 6. This chain's CDR3 is CASRPGGGDTQYF. CDR3 nucleotides: TGTGCTAGTCGACCCGGGGGGGGAGATACGCAGTATTTT.

The J gene is TRBJ1-6, the V gene TRBV6-5; 7 positions agree with TRBD1. In germline, CDR1 is MNHEY, CDR2 SVGAGI. The CDR3 length is 13 residues. V dropped 6 bases and J dropped 14; count of bases not matched to a gene: 10. CDR3 residues: CASSGQALSALHF. CDR3 DNA sequence: TGTGCCAGCAGCGGACAGGCCCTTTCGGCCCTCCACTTT.

This clone was seen only a few times. The chain uses TRBV6-5 and TRBJ2-7, with TRBD1 identical over 7 bases. Trimming cost V 2 bases and J 0 bases; bases outside gene matches: 1. The CDR3 is 14 amino acids. CDR1 and CDR2 (germline): MNHEY, SVGAGI. In DNA, the CDR3 is TGTGCCAGCAGTTACCGGGACAGCTCCTACGAGCAGTACTTC. It is translated as CASSYRDSSYEQYF.

The chain combines TRBV6-5 with TRBJ1-6; 7 nucleotides align to TRBD1. Trimming removed 0 bases from V and 9 bases from J; junction bases left unmatched: 8. The CDR3 contains 16 residues. Germline-derived CDR1 and CDR2 are MNHEY and SVGAGI. CDR3 residues: CASSYSPTGAGSPLHF. Written as DNA, the CDR3 is TGTGCCAGCAGTTACTCCCCCACAGGGGCGGGTTCACCCCTCCACTTT.

CDR3 amino acids: CASSLARVTFDAEAFF. CDR3 nucleotides: TGTGCCAGCAGCTTAGCGCGGGTTACATTCGATGCTGAAGCTTTCTTT. This chain joins TRBV7-9 and TRBJ1-1; D is uncertain. Germline V gene sequence: CDR1 SEHNR, CDR2 FQNEAQ (reference sequence). Trimming cost V 0 bases and J 6 bases, with 17 bases left between them. The CDR3 spans 16 residues.

The chain employs TRBV13 and TRBJ2-3, with D tentatively TRBD2 (5 bases). V lost 1 base and J 4 bases, leaving 15 bases between the germline ends. The CDR3 consists of 16 residues. Germline CDR1 PRHDT, CDR2 FYEKMQ (reference sequence). Written as DNA, the CDR3 is TGTGCCAGCAGCTTAGACCGGACGGACTTGTCAGATACGCAGTATTTT. This sequence encodes CASSLDRTDLSDTQYF.

In DNA form, the CDR3 reads TGCGCCAGCAGCTTGGGAGACAGGGGCTACAATGAGCAGTTCTTC. Translation: CASSLGDRGYNEQFF. The chain uses TRBV5-1 and TRBJ2-1; 8 bases line up with TRBD1. V dropped 0 bases and J dropped 3; count of bases not matched to a gene: 2. Germline values: CDR1 SGHRS, CDR2 YFSETQ. This CDR3 is built from 15 residues.

J is TRBJ2-1 and V is TRBV6-5, with D unresolved. CDR3 length: 11 residues. Trimming pared 7 bases from V and 3 bases from J, leaving 4 bases between. CDR1 is MNHEY and CDR2 is SVGAGI in the germline V gene. Here the CDR3 reads CASTYYNEQFF. The CDR3 DNA reads TGTGCCAGCACCTACTACAATGAGCAGTTCTTC.

The chain combines TRBV5-1 with TRBJ2-6; D is unresolved. Per germline, CDR1 SGHRS and CDR2 YFSETQ. CDR3 length: 20 residues. The ends were cut back, 3 bases at V and 1 base at J, with 23 bases in the middle. This chain's CDR3 is CASSSIPPGRYGSGANVLTF. CDR3 nucleotides: TGCGCCAGCAGCTCGATCCCCCCAGGTCGATATGGGTCTGGGGCCAACGTCCTGACTTTC.

This chain joins TRBV29-1 and TRBJ2-1; 11 nucleotides line up with TRBD1. Looked up from germline, CDR1 is SQVTM and CDR2 is ANQGSEA. The CDR3 has 16 amino acids. The V segment lost 0 bases and the J segment 7 bases; nucleotides outside the gene matches: 8. CDR3 protein: CSVEDVEDRGLNEQFF. The CDR3 nucleotides read TGCAGCGTTGAAGACGTAGAGGACAGGGGGCTTAATGAGCAGTTCTTC.

As for this clone: The CDR3 does not close with the conserved phenylalanine or tryptophan, likely indicating a read error. J is TRBJ1-6 and V is TRBV2; 9 bases are shared with TRBD1. Trimming at V came to 4 bases and at J to 0 bases, leaving 4 bases not matched to a gene. Looked up from germline, CDR1 is SNHLY and CDR2 is FYNNEI. The CDR3 runs to 17 residues. The CDR3 bases are TGTGCCAGCAGTGGAGGGACAGGGCTCTCCTATAATTCACCCCTCCACCTT. Translation: CASSGGTGLSYNSPLHL.

This clone has only a few counts. The rearrangement links TRBV5-8 to TRBJ1-1; a possible D gene is TRBD1 (5 bases). CDR1 is SGHTS, CDR2 YDEGEE, per germline. The CDR3 has 13 amino acids. V was cut by 0 bases and J by 7 bases, with 10 bases left in between. In DNA form, the CDR3 reads TGTGCCAGCAGCTTGGGCGGGGCCAGTGAAGCTTTCTTT. This translates into CASSLGGASEAFF.

In DNA form, the CDR3 reads TGTGCCAGCAGCTTGGGGGGGGTGGGGGTCTACGAGCAGTACTTC. Its protein product is CASSLGGVGVYEQYF. The rearrangement uses TRBV5-5 and TRBJ2-7; D is possibly TRBD2 (6 bases). The length of the CDR3 is 15 residues. Trimming removed 0 bases at V and 3 bases at J, with 13 bases between. Germline assignment: CDR1 SGHKS and CDR2 YYEKEE (reference sequence).

This clone was counted only a few times. This chain links TRBV29-1 with TRBJ2-3, with 8 bases matching TRBD2. Germline V gene sequence: CDR1 SQVTM, CDR2 ANQGSEA. The ends lost 0 bases at V and 2 bases at J; junction bases unmatched: 10. This CDR3 spans 17 amino acids. The CDR3 loop is CSVEDRGSGVTTDTQYF. The CDR3 DNA sequence: TGCAGCGTTGAAGATCGGGGTAGCGGGGTTACCACAGATACGCAGTATTTT.

This chain connects TRBV5-1 to TRBJ1-1, with 9 bases identical to TRBD1. CDR1 SGHRS and CDR2 YFSETQ come from the germline V gene. V was clipped by 4 bases and J by 4 bases; unmatched bases: 20. The CDR3 consists of 19 residues. CDR3 in DNA: TGCGCCAGCAGCCGGACCACGGAGGGGACAGGGCCCTTAGGCACTGAAGCTTTCTTT. It specifies CASSRTTEGTGPLGTEAFF. Looking up the rest from reference TRBV5-1 and TRBJ1-1 gives the full variable domain: KAGVTQTPRYLIKTRGQQVTLSCSPISGHRSVSWYQQTPGQGLQFLFEYFSETQRNKGNFPGRFSGRQFSNSRSEMNVSTLELGDSALYLCASSRTTEGTGPLGTEAFFGQGTRLTVV.

Only one count was recorded for this clone. CDR3 bases: TGTGCCAGCAGCCTGACATCTTACAATGAGCAGTTCTTC. Translating gives CASSLTSYNEQFF. V and J are TRBV5-4 and TRBJ2-1; no clear D. Trimming took 4 bases from V and 4 from J, leaving 9 bases between them. There are 13 residues in the CDR3. Germline V lookup: CDR1 SGHNT, CDR2 YYREEE (reference sequence).

The CDR3 loop is CASSLMRSGNWALHF. The CDR3 coding sequence is TGTGCCAGCAGCTTAATGCGGTCGGGGAATTGGGCCCTCCACTTT. V is TRBV11-2 and J is TRBJ1-6; D is unresolved. Trimming took 2 bases from V and 14 from J, leaving 19 bases between them. This CDR3 has 15 residues. CDR1 and CDR2 (germline): SGHAT, FQNNGV.

V gene TRBV13 combines with J gene TRBJ1-2; TRBD1 agrees at 7 bases. V gave up 0 bases and J gave up 8 bases; unmatched junction bases: 6. This CDR3 contains 14 residues. Germline CDR1 is PRHDT and CDR2 is FYEKMQ (reference sequence). The CDR3 spells CASSLGGQGDGYTF. DNA for the CDR3: TGTGCCAGCAGCTTAGGGGGGCAGGGGGACGGCTACACCTTC.

This sequence joins TRBV6-5 and TRBJ2-5, with D tentatively TRBD1 (5 bases). The germline V and J ends were trimmed by 3 bases and 5 bases, with 19 bases remaining between them. Germline-derived CDR1 and CDR2 are MNHEY and SVGAGI. The CDR3 length is 16 residues. CDR3 nucleotide sequence: TGTGCCAGCAGTTATATTGAGTTTAGGGGTGGGGAGACCCAGTACTTC. It translates to CASSYIEFRGGETQYF.

V gene TRBV7-2 combines with J gene TRBJ1-6, with D perhaps matching TRBD1 (5 bases). The ends were cut back, 2 bases at V and 7 bases at J, with 15 bases in the middle. The CDR3 runs 16 residues. Germline V CDR1 and CDR2: SGHTA, FQGNSA. The CDR3 DNA reads TGTGCCAGCAGCTTACGGGGGGGACGAATCAATTCACCCCTCCACTTT. The encoded protein is CASSLRGGRINSPLHF.

The J gene is TRBJ1-2, the V gene TRBV16; 10 bases are shared with TRBD1. V lost 2 bases to trimming and J lost 1 base; unmatched junction nucleotides: 4. The germline V gene encodes CDR1 KGHSY and CDR2 FQNENV. CDR3 length: 16 amino acids. Here the CDR3 DNA reads TGTGCCAGCAGCCAAGGGACAGGGGATTATAACTATGGCTACACCTTC. It is translated as CASSQGTGDYNYGYTF.

The genes are TRBV9 and TRBJ2-7; the match to TRBD2 covers 7 bases. Trimming took 4 bases from V and 5 from J; bases not matched to a gene: 12. The V gene's germline CDR1 is SGDLS and CDR2 YYNGEE. The CDR3 sequence is 15 residues long. The CDR3 region is CASSPGLSTGDEQYF. In nucleotides, the CDR3 is TGTGCCAGCAGCCCGGGACTATCCACGGGAGACGAGCAGTACTTC. Full variable domain (outside the CDR3, taken from reference TRBV9 and TRBJ2-7): DSGVTQTPKHLITATGQRVTLRCSPRSGDLSVYWYQQSLDQGLQFLIQYYNGEERAKGNILERFSAQQFPDLHSELNLSSLELGDSALYFCASSPGLSTGDEQYFGPGTRLTVT.

V gene TRBV27 combines with J gene TRBJ1-2, with a weak D call TRBD1 (5 bases). V was shortened by 3 bases and J by 7 bases, with 9 bases between the two germline ends. The CDR3 length is 12 residues. The germline V gene has CDR1 MNHEY and CDR2 SMNVEV (reference sequence). CDR3 amino acids: CASSFGAGGYTF. The CDR3 DNA sequence: TGTGCCAGCAGTTTTGGGGCCGGTGGCTACACCTTC.

The chain links TRBV6-5 to TRBJ1-1; D gene uncertain. This CDR3 contains 13 residues. V was shortened by 6 bases and J by 1 base, with 9 bases between the two germline ends. Looked up from germline, CDR1 is MNHEY and CDR2 is SVGAGI. The CDR3 spells CASRSPSNTEAFF. CDR3 DNA: TGTGCCAGCAGAAGCCCATCGAACACTGAAGCTTTCTTT.

CDR3 sequence reads: CSVEEGGNEQFF. The CDR3 bases are TGCAGCGTTGAGGAGGGAGGGAATGAGCAGTTCTTC. V is TRBV29-1 and J is TRBJ2-1; 7 nucleotides agree with TRBD2. The CDR3 loop spans 12 amino acids. Germline CDR1 is SQVTM and CDR2 is ANQGSEA. J lost 7 bases, V lost 3 bases, and 3 bases had no gene match.

This clone was detected once. The chain is built from TRBV2 and TRBJ1-1; no clear D. Germline V gene sequence: CDR1 SNHLY, CDR2 FYNNEI. V lost 7 bases, J lost 0 bases, and 9 bases lay in between. CDR3 length: 13 amino acids. The DNA of the CDR3 is TGTGCCAGCACAAAGGAGATGAACACTGAAGCTTTCTTT. Residues: CASTKEMNTEAFF.

The chain uses TRBV19 and TRBJ2-5; TRBD1 matches 10 bases. V lost 6 bases, J lost 5 bases, and 15 bases stayed unmatched. Germline V gene data show CDR1 as LNHDA and CDR2 as SQIVND (reference sequence). The CDR3 runs to 17 residues. The CDR3 DNA sequence: TGTGCCAGTAGAACCAGAAAGGGGACAGGGGTGGAGGAGACCCAGTACTTC. Translating gives CASRTRKGTGVEETQYF. The entire variable domain, with the rest obtained from reference TRBV19 and TRBJ2-5, is as follows: DGGITQSPKYLFRKEGQNVTLSCEQNLNHDAMYWYRQDPGQGLRLIYYSQIVNDFQKGDIAEGYSVSREKKESFPLTVTSAQKNPTAFYLCASRTRKGTGVEETQYFGPGTRLLVL.

The V and J genes are TRBV5-8 and TRBJ2-1, with 11 bases aligning to TRBD2. Germline trimming cut 2 bases from V and 3 bases from J; bases unmatched to any gene: 10. Germline V CDR1 and CDR2: SGHTS, YDEGEE. The CDR3 is 18 residues long. The CDR3 protein is CASSFPSQGLAGYNEQFF. Here the CDR3 DNA reads TGTGCCAGCAGCTTTCCCTCTCAAGGACTAGCGGGCTACAATGAGCAGTTCTTC.

CDR3: CAISEGQDYGYTF. CDR3 DNA: TGTGCCATCAGTGAAGGACAGGACTATGGCTACACCTTC. This chain joins TRBV10-3 and TRBJ1-2; 7 positions agree with TRBD1. The length of the CDR3 is 13 residues. The J segment lost 3 bases and the V segment lost 3 bases, leaving 1 base of the junction unmatched. Looked up from germline, CDR1 is ENHRY and CDR2 is SYGVKD.